One and the same sample provided the 10 T cell receptor beta chains below, sequenced in a study of T cells in Graves' hyperthyroidism and ophthalmopathy. Authors of the study amplified TCR beta CDR3 regions from RNA transcripts. HTBI primers were the set used in a first-round RT-PCR of the TCR CDR3. TCRdb re-derived calls from the multiplex PCR reads in MiXCR, one entry per CDR3 protein. The repertoire consists of 250,000 to 400,000 distinct CDR3 sequences, with approximately 13% occurring once and the leading ten covering 34%. The sequencing sample was made of blood. The receptors stem from a woman between 35 and 50 years old with Graves' ophthalmopathy.

This clonotype was observed many times. CDR3 protein: CASSSGLGVSPLHF. As DNA, the CDR3 is TGTGCCAGCAGTTCGGGACTTGGGGTTTCACCCCTCCACTTT. The chain links TRBV12-3 or TRBV12-4 to TRBJ1-6, with a tentative D call TRBD1 (5 bases). The CDR3 sequence is 14 residues long. Trimming pared 4 bases from V and 9 bases from J, leaving 13 bases between.

This clonotype was detected ten times or more. The chain uses TRBV6-2 or TRBV6-3 and TRBJ1-1; the match to TRBD1 covers 8 bases. The CDR3 runs 14 residues. Germline loops: CDR1 MNHEY, CDR2 SVGEGT. The V segment lost 6 bases and the J segment 1 base; nucleotides outside the gene matches: 4. The CDR3 bases are TGTGCCAGCAGCCGGACAGGGAGGAACACTGAAGCTTTCTTT. As protein: CASSRTGRNTEAFF.

The chain employs TRBV20-1 and TRBJ2-7; 12 bases align to TRBD2. The CDR3 contains 16 residues. With 0 bases clipped from V and 0 bases from J, the junction kept 3 bases outside the gene matches. CDR1 is DFQATT and CDR2 is SNEGSKA in the germline V gene (reference sequence). CDR3 in amino acids: CSARDLGLAGSYEQYF. The CDR3, as DNA: TGCAGTGCTAGAGACCTGGGACTAGCGGGCTCCTACGAGCAGTACTTC.

This clonotype has at least ten counts. The chain carries TRBV6-2 or TRBV6-3 and TRBJ2-2; D not resolved. This CDR3 comprises 14 residues. Germline CDR1 MNHEY, CDR2 SVGEGT. Trimming pared 1 base from V and 1 base from J, leaving 4 bases between. The CDR3 DNA reads as TGTGCCAGCAGTTACTTTAGGAACACCGGGGAGCTGTTTTTT. This encodes CASSYFRNTGELFF.

The V and J genes are TRBV11-2 and TRBJ1-1; perhaps TRBD1 as D (6 bases). Germline V CDR1 and CDR2: SGHAT, FQNNGV. The CDR3 loop spans 15 amino acids. V shed 1 base and J shed 2 bases, with 11 bases lying between them. The CDR3 loop is CASSLVSGGNTEAFF. The CDR3 coding sequence is TGTGCCAGCAGCTTAGTGTCGGGGGGCAACACTGAAGCTTTCTTT.

This clonotype was recorded many times. J is TRBJ1-2 and V is TRBV7-2; a possible D gene is TRBD1 (5 bases). V was cut by 2 bases and J by 7 bases, with 17 bases left in between. The CDR3 contains 15 residues. Per the germline V gene, CDR1 is SGHTA and CDR2 is FQGNSA. The CDR3 loop reads CASSLSRQGLIGYTF. The CDR3 DNA sequence: TGTGCCAGCAGCTTATCGCGCCAGGGATTGATTGGCTACACCTTC.

This clonotype came up many times. The chain has TRBV29-1 and TRBJ1-1, with 7 bases fitting TRBD1. Per germline, CDR1 SQVTM and CDR2 ANQGSEA. Trimming removed 8 bases from V and 6 bases from J; junction bases left unmatched: 15. The CDR3 sequence is 14 residues long. CDR3: CSIRDRVSGAEAFF. CDR3 bases: TGCAGCATCCGGGACAGAGTAAGTGGGGCTGAAGCTTTCTTT.

In its sample, this clonotype was seen many times. The chain couples TRBV6-2 or TRBV6-3 to TRBJ2-5; D call uncertain. Germline CDR1 reads MNHEY; CDR2 reads SVGEGT. The V gene lost 1 base and the J gene lost 6 bases, with 6 bases spanning the gap. The CDR3 runs to 12 residues. In DNA, the CDR3 is TGTGCCAGCAGTTACTTAAGGAAGACCCAGTACTTC. Its protein product is CASSYLRKTQYF.

This clonotype was seen at least ten times. V usage is TRBV27 and J usage is TRBJ2-1; D unresolved. Germline V gene sequence: CDR1 MNHEY, CDR2 SMNVEV (reference sequence). The CDR3 spans 12 residues. V was clipped by 6 bases and J by 8 bases, with 11 bases between them. The CDR3 nucleotides read TGTGCCAGCAGCACCCTTCAGGATGAGCAGTTCTTC. This sequence encodes CASSTLQDEQFF.

This clonotype was observed many times. The chain recombines TRBV27 with TRBJ2-5, with 7 bases that match TRBD1. This CDR3 is built from 15 residues. After removal of 6 bases from V and 3 bases from J, the junction contained 10 bases not matched to a gene. Per the germline V gene, CDR1 is MNHEY and CDR2 is SMNVEV (reference sequence). CDR3: CASRLYTGTEETQYF. CDR3 DNA: TGTGCCAGCAGACTATACACCGGGACAGAAGAGACCCAGTACTTC.